The rows below give T cell receptor beta chains drawn from one sample of a study of blood T cell repertoires in COVID-19. TCRdb keeps only in-frame clones here, not all; method: immunoSEQ multiplex PCR. The repertoire consists of roughly 400,000 clones, with roughly 88% occurring once and the leading ten covering about 1.5%. The sample was PBMCs or T cells enriched from blood (not recorded which). The receptors derive from a woman between 18 and 29 years old who had been exposed to COVID-19. CDR3s include the opening cysteine and the closing phenylalanine or tryptophan. The D gene is left open where the match is weak. The size field is filled for only some rows; it gives once, few, many or a size class.

clone size	D gene	V gene	J gene	CDR3 DNA	CDR3 protein
NA	TRBD2	TRBV5-4	TRBJ2-7	TGTGCCAGCAGCCGGGAAGGTAGCGGGGGGGCCGAGCAGTACTTC	CASSREGSGGAEQYF
NA	TRBD1	TRBV7-2	TRBJ1-2	TGTGCCAGCAGCTTGGGACAGGACTATGGCTACACCTTC	CASSLGQDYGYTF
NA	NA	TRBV7-9	TRBJ2-7	TGTGCCAGCAGCTTTGGTTCAATGGGCACCAGTTTTGGGGAGCAGTACTTC	CASSFGSMGTSFGEQYF
NA	NA	TRBV6-2/TRBV6-3	TRBJ1-2	TGTGCCAGCAGTTACCTGTTAGACTCTGGCTACACCTTC	CASSYLLDSGYTF
NA	TRBD2	TRBV4-1	TRBJ2-7	TGCGCCAGCAGCCAAGAAGGAGCGGGAGCTAGAGAGCAGTACTTC	CASSQEGAGAREQYF
NA	NA	TRBV5-1	TRBJ1-2	TGCGCCAGCAGCTTGGAGCAGGGGAACTATGGCTACACCTTC	CASSLEQGNYGYTF
NA	NA	TRBV5-1	TRBJ2-3	TGCGCCAGCAGCCCTTCAGGGGTAGATACGCAGTATTTT	CASSPSGVDTQYF
NA	TRBD1	TRBV18	TRBJ2-7	TGTGCCAGCTCAAAGGGACAGGGAGCCTACGAGCAGTACTTC	CASSKGQGAYEQYF
NA	NA	TRBV11-2	TRBJ1-3	TGTGCCAGCAAGCATACGGTTGGTGAAACTGGAAACACCATATATTTT	CASKHTVGETGNTIYF
NA	NA	TRBV6-5	TRBJ1-2	TGTGCCAGCAGGTCAGGTCCCCTCTACTATGGCTACACCTTC	CASRSGPLYYGYTF
NA	TRBD2	TRBV24-1	TRBJ2-1	TGTGCCACCAGTGATTACGCGGGGGTATCCTACAATGAGCAGTTCTTC	CATSDYAGVSYNEQFF
NA	NA	TRBV28	TRBJ1-6	TGTGCCAGCAGTTTTGAAGGGGGCTCCTATAATTCACCCCTCCACTTT	CASSFEGGSYNSPLHF
NA	NA	TRBV24-1	TRBJ2-3	TGTGCCACCAGTGATTATGGCGGCTCTAGCACAGATACGCAGTATTTT	CATSDYGGSSTDTQYF
NA	TRBD1	TRBV28	TRBJ1-2	TGTGCCAGCAGACCGACAGGGGGCAACTATGGCTACACCTTC	CASRPTGGNYGYTF
NA	TRBD1	TRBV4-1	TRBJ2-7	TGCGCCAGCAGCGCGCTAGAGACAGGGGGAACCTACGAGCAGTACTTC	CASSALETGGTYEQYF
once	NA	TRBV19	TRBJ1-4	TGTGCCAGTAGGACCGACAGGACCTCTAATGAAAAACTGTTTTTT	CASRTDRTSNEKLFF
NA	TRBD2	TRBV2	TRBJ2-1	TGTGCCAGCGAGATACTAGCGGGGGGTCTAGGTGAGCAGTTCTTC	CASEILAGGLGEQFF
NA	TRBD2	TRBV7-9	TRBJ2-3	TGTGCCAGCAGCTTATCTCCGCGGGAGGGGGGTACGCAGTATTTT	CASSLSPREGGTQYF
NA	TRBD2	TRBV5-4	TRBJ2-3	TGTGCCAGCAGCCATCCTCGCGGGAGGGACACAGATACGCAGTATTTT	CASSHPRGRDTDTQYF
NA	TRBD2	TRBV5-4	TRBJ2-7	TGTGCCAGCAGCTTGGGTGGTACTAGCGGTTTGGGGCAGTACTTC	CASSLGGTSGLGQYF
NA	NA	TRBV7-6	TRBJ1-4	TGTGCCAGCAGCGGTAGAACACAGGCAACTAATGAAAAACTGTTTTTT	CASSGRTQATNEKLFF
NA	NA	TRBV7-6	TRBJ1-6	TGTGCCAGCAGCTTAGTCCCAGGGAAGGAAGTAAATTCACCCCTCCACTTT	CASSLVPGKEVNSPLHF
NA	NA	TRBV4-2	TRBJ1-5	TGTGCCAGCAGCCAAGATAACAGATACTATCAGCCCCAGCATTTT	CASSQDNRYYQPQHF
NA	NA	TRBV29-1	TRBJ1-1	TGCAGCGTTGAAGGGGGCCCGTGGGCTTTCTTT	CSVEGGPWAFF
NA	NA	TRBV18	TRBJ1-3	TGTGCCAGCTCCGTGGCTTCGGGCTCTGGAAACACCATATATTTT	CASSVASGSGNTIYF
NA	NA	TRBV9	TRBJ1-6	TGTGCCAGCAGCGTTGACAAGAATAATTCACCCCTCCACTTT	CASSVDKNNSPLHF
NA	NA	TRBV16	TRBJ1-5	TGTGCCAGCAGCCAATCCTCAGGGGGCAATCAGCCCCAGCATTTT	CASSQSSGGNQPQHF
NA	TRBD1	TRBV28	TRBJ1-5	TGTGCCAGCAGTTGGACAGGGGAAATTCAGCCCCAGCATTTT	CASSWTGEIQPQHF
NA	NA	TRBV6-1	TRBJ1-2	TGTGCCAGCAGTGAAGGGCAGGGTGCTGGCTACACCTTC	CASSEGQGAGYTF
once	NA	TRBV29-1	TRBJ2-3	TGCAGCTCCGCGGAGGGGATGAGCACAGATACGCAGTATTTT	CSSAEGMSTDTQYF
NA	NA	TRBV27	TRBJ2-1	TGTGCCAGCAGTTTAGAGGGGACTTTCTACAATGAGCAGTTCTTC	CASSLEGTFYNEQFF
NA	NA	TRBV27	TRBJ2-3	TGTGCCAGCAGTTTACTAGCCACAGATACGCAGTATTTT	CASSLLATDTQYF
NA	NA	TRBV5-6	TRBJ1-5	TGTGCCAGCAGCTCCGGGGGACTTAGCAATCAGCCCCAGCATTTT	CASSSGGLSNQPQHF
NA	TRBD1	TRBV4-1	TRBJ1-2	TGCGCCAGCAGCCCCCGGGACAGGCCCGGGCACTATGGCTACACCTTC	CASSPRDRPGHYGYTF
NA	TRBD1	TRBV29-1	TRBJ1-5	TGCAGCGTATGGACAGGACCAAATCAGCCCCAGCATTTT	CSVWTGPNQPQHF
NA	TRBD2	TRBV28	TRBJ2-7	TGTGCCAGCAGTCCCCTAGCGGGAGCTCTTTGGTCTTACGAGCAGTACTTC	CASSPLAGALWSYEQYF
NA	NA	TRBV20-1	TRBJ2-5	TGCAGTGCTAGAGATCGGGAGACCCAGTACTTC	CSARDRETQYF
NA	NA	TRBV11-2	TRBJ1-2	TGTGCCAGCAGCGCGACAGGCCCCTATGGCTACACCTTC	CASSATGPYGYTF
NA	TRBD2	TRBV10-3	TRBJ2-7	TGTGCCATCAGTGAGTTGTCAGCTAGCGGGGGCCCCCGCTCCTACGAGCAGTACTTC	CAISELSASGGPRSYEQYF
NA	NA	TRBV28	TRBJ1-6	TGTGCCAGCAGTCCCCCTAGCGCCGGCTCACCCCTCCACTTT	CASSPPSAGSPLHF
NA	TRBD2	TRBV5-1	TRBJ2-4	TGCGCCAGCTCTCACCGGGGGGTAGCCAAAAACATTCAGTACTTC	CASSHRGVAKNIQYF
NA	TRBD2	TRBV28	TRBJ2-7	TGTGCCAGCAATGACGGGGGGGTGAACGAGCAGTACTTC	CASNDGGVNEQYF
once	NA	TRBV9	TRBJ2-1	TGTGCCAGCAGCGTAGATCCAGCGGCCAATGAGCAGTTCTTC	CASSVDPAANEQFF
NA	NA	TRBV7-2	TRBJ2-1	TGTGCCAGCAGCTTATGGGGGACTAGGGGGCAGAATGAGCAGTTCTTC	CASSLWGTRGQNEQFF
NA	TRBD1	TRBV19	TRBJ2-3	TGTGCCAGTAGTAAGGACAGGGGGACCACAGATACGCAGTATTTT	CASSKDRGTTDTQYF
once	NA	TRBV12-3/TRBV12-4	TRBJ2-5	TGTGCCAGCAGCCGGACAGTCGTTGGGACCCAGTACTTC	CASSRTVVGTQYF
NA	NA	TRBV13	TRBJ2-7	TGTGCCAGCAGCCCCCTAGTTAGCGCAAATTACGAGCAGTACTTC	CASSPLVSANYEQYF
many	TRBD2	TRBV7-8	TRBJ2-5	TGTGCCAGCAGCTTAATAGCGGGAGTTTCGAAGGAGACCCAGTACTTC	CASSLIAGVSKETQYF
NA	NA	TRBV2	TRBJ1-4	TGTGCCAGCAGGCAGTCAACTAATGAAAAACTGTTTTTT	CASRQSTNEKLFF
NA	NA	TRBV29-1	TRBJ1-2	TGCAGCGTTGAGATAAACAGGGCGGATGGCTACACCTTC	CSVEINRADGYTF